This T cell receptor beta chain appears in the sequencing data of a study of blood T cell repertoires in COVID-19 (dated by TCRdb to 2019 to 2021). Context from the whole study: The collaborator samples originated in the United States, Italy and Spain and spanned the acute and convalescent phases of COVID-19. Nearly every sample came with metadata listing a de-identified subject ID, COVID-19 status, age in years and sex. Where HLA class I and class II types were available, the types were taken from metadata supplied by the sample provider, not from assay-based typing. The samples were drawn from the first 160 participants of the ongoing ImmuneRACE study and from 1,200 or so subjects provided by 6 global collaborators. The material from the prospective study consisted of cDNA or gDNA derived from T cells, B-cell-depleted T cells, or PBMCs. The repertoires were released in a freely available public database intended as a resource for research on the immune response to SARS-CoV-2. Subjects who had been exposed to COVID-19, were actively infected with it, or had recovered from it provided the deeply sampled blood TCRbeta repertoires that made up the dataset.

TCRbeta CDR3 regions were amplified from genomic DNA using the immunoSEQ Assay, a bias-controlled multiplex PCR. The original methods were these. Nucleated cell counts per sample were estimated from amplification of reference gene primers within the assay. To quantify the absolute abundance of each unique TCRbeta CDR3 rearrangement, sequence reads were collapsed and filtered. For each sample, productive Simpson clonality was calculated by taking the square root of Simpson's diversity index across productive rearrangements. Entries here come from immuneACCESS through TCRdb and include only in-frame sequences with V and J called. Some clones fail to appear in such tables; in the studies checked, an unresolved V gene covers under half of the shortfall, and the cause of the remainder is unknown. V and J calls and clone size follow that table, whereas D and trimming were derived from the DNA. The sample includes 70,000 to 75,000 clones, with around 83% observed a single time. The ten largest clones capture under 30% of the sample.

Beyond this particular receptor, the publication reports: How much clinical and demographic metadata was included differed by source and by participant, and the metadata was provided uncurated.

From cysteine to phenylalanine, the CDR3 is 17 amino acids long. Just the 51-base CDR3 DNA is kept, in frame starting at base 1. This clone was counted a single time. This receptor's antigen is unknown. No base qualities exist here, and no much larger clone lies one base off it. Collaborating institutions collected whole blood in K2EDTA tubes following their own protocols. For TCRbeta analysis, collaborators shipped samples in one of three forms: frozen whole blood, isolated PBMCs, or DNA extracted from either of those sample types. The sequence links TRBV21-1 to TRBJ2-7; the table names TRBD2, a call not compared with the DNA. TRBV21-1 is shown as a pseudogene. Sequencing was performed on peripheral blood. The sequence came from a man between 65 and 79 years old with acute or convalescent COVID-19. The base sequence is TGTGCCAGCAGCAAAGCTAGCGGGAGGGCCGGTAGCTACGAGCAGTACTTC. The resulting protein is CASSKASGRAGSYEQYF.